These 18 T cell receptor beta chains came from one sample sequenced in a study of cytomegalovirus exposure and HLA in healthy donors. The study ran its PCR with 60 Vbeta and 13 Jbeta primers. This table comes from immunoSEQ multiplex PCR, and its TCRdb copy is limited to in-frame clones, with some not included. The sample carries 130,000 to 150,000 clones, 60% to 85% recorded once. The sequenced material came from PBMCs. All receptors come from a man younger than 35 in good health and CMV-seronegative.

The J gene is TRBJ1-4, the V gene TRBV28; 10 positions match TRBD1. Germline values: CDR1 MDHEN, CDR2 SYDVKM. V gave up 5 bases and J gave up 6 bases; unmatched junction bases: 9. This CDR3 region has 16 residues. This CDR3 reads CASSPPLGTGDEKLFF. CDR3 nucleotides: TGTGCCAGCAGTCCCCCGCTCGGGACAGGGGATGAAAAACTGTTTTTT.

The CDR3 spells CASSESSRTSGSKTDTQYF. CDR3 in DNA: TGCGCCAGCAGTGAGTCCTCGAGGACTAGCGGGAGTAAGACAGATACGCAGTATTTT. The chain uses TRBV10-2 and TRBJ2-3; 13 bases agree with TRBD2. This CDR3 is built from 19 residues. J lost 3 bases, V lost 0 bases, and 9 bases had no gene match. The V gene's germline CDR1 is WSHSY and CDR2 SAAADI.

This chain joins TRBV7-9 and TRBJ2-3; 9 positions match TRBD1. This CDR3 has 15 amino acids. The J segment lost 4 bases and the V segment lost 7 bases, leaving 9 bases of the junction unmatched. Per germline, CDR1 SEHNR and CDR2 FQNEAQ (reference sequence). The CDR3 bases are TGTGCCAGCACCGATACAGGGGGCGCCCCAGATACGCAGTATTTT. Protein sequence: CASTDTGGAPDTQYF.

The count of this clone is one. The V call is TRBV15, the J call TRBJ2-2; D is possibly TRBD1 (5 bases). Germline V gene sequence: CDR1 LNHNV, CDR2 YYDKDF (reference sequence). V was shortened by 7 bases and J by 2 bases, with 17 bases between the two germline ends. The CDR3 is made up of 16 amino acids. CDR3 sequence (DNA): TGTGCCACCACAGACTGGGGCGGCGAAAACACCGGGGAGCTGTTTTTT. It translates to CATTDWGGENTGELFF.

The chain combines TRBV13 with TRBJ2-5; 9 nucleotides match TRBD1. Germline V gene data show CDR1 as PRHDT and CDR2 as FYEKMQ (reference sequence). The CDR3 extends over 14 amino acids. The V and J ends lost 5 bases and 4 bases, in that order; junction bases with no gene match: 5. The CDR3 DNA reads as TGTGCCAGCAGCGTTACAGGGGGCCGAGAGACCCAGTACTTC. Encoded protein: CASSVTGGRETQYF.

The CDR3, as DNA: TGTGCCAGCAGGCAGGGGGCGGGGGAGCAGTACTTC. Its protein product is CASRQGAGEQYF. The genes are TRBV28 and TRBJ2-7; TRBD1 matches 8 bases. Germline assignment: CDR1 MDHEN and CDR2 SYDVKM. The CDR3 totals 12 residues. J gave up 7 bases and V 6 bases, and 5 bases lay outside the gene matches.

This chain connects TRBV19 to TRBJ2-3; 11 bases are a match to TRBD2. Germline trimming cut 0 bases from V and 8 bases from J; bases unmatched to any gene: 7. Per the germline V gene, CDR1 is LNHDA and CDR2 is SQIVND (reference sequence). The CDR3 length is 16 residues. The CDR3 reads CASSIDGTSGWVTQYF. The CDR3 DNA sequence: TGTGCCAGTAGTATAGACGGGACTAGCGGATGGGTTACGCAGTATTTT.

This clone was detected once. J is TRBJ2-7 and V is TRBV28, with D maybe TRBD1 (6 bases). V gave up 2 bases and J gave up 0 bases, with 11 bases separating them. Germline V gene lookup returns CDR1 MDHEN and CDR2 SYDVKM. The CDR3 spans 15 residues. CDR3 sequence (DNA): TGTGCCAGCAGTTTACAGGGGAAGAGCTCCTACGAGCAGTACTTC. Translation gives CASSLQGKSSYEQYF.

The chain carries TRBV9 and TRBJ1-6; TRBD1 is a possible D gene (5 bases). The CDR3 runs to 14 residues. Trimming took off 0 bases at V and 6 bases at J, with 7 bases between the two ends. Germline loops: CDR1 SGDLS, CDR2 YYNGEE. The CDR3 here is CASSVEQGNSPLHF. CDR3 DNA: TGTGCCAGCAGCGTAGAGCAGGGTAATTCACCCCTCCACTTT.

The chain links TRBV9 to TRBJ2-2; D is uncertain. The germline V gene has CDR1 SGDLS and CDR2 YYNGEE. Trimming left V 1 base short and J 7 bases short, with 17 bases between. There are 16 residues in the CDR3. CDR3 sequence: CASSVSSRILNGELFF. The CDR3 nucleotides are TGTGCCAGCAGCGTATCGTCCAGGATCCTCAACGGGGAGCTGTTTTTT.

This chain uses TRBV5-6 with TRBJ2-7; D is uncertain. Per the germline V gene, CDR1 is SGHDT and CDR2 is YYEEEE. The CDR3 is 11 amino acids. The V and J ends lost 2 bases and 6 bases respectively, with 6 bases between them. CDR3 sequence (DNA): TGTGCCAGCAGCTTAGCTTTCGAGCAGTACTTC. Protein sequence: CASSLAFEQYF.

The CDR3 reads CASSSQGPYNSPLHF. Here the CDR3 DNA reads TGTGCCAGCAGTTCACAGGGACCTTATAATTCACCCCTCCACTTT. This chain links TRBV25-1 with TRBJ1-6; tentative D call: TRBD1 (6 bases). The V and J ends lost 5 bases and 4 bases respectively, with 12 bases between them. CDR3 length: 15 amino acids. Germline V gene data show CDR1 as MGHDK and CDR2 as SYGVNS. Variable domain in full (rest from reference TRBV25-1 and TRBJ1-6): EADIYQTPRYLVIGTGKKITLECSQTMGHDKMYWYQQDPGMELHLIHYSYGVNSTEKGDLSSESTVSRIRTEHFPLTLESARPSHTSQYLCASSSQGPYNSPLHFGNGTRLTVT.

The chain joins TRBV27 to TRBJ2-7, with D unclear. V lost 3 bases to trimming and J lost 4 bases, with 7 bases between them. The CDR3 covers 12 residues. Germline V gene data show CDR1 as MNHEY and CDR2 as SMNVEV (reference sequence). The CDR3 region has the DNA TGTGCCAGCAGTTTTGACGGGTACGAGCAGTACTTC. It codes for CASSFDGYEQYF.

The CDR3 sequence: CASRRRDSAYEQYF. CDR3 bases: TGTGCCAGCAGGAGACGGGACAGCGCCTACGAGCAGTACTTC. The chain is built from TRBV7-8 and TRBJ2-7; 7 positions match TRBD1. This CDR3 region has 14 residues. After removal of 6 bases from V and 2 bases from J, the junction contained 7 bases not matched to a gene. Germline assignment: CDR1 SGHVS and CDR2 FQNEAQ.

This clone was recorded a few times. The chain has TRBV5-1 and TRBJ1-2; a weak D match, TRBD1 (5 bases). Trimming removed 2 bases from V and 8 bases from J, with 13 bases in between. The CDR3 has 13 amino acids. Germline V gene lookup returns CDR1 SGHRS and CDR2 YFSETQ. CDR3 coding DNA: TGCGCCAGCAGCTTAGGGGATATGCGGGGCTACACCTTC. Translation: CASSLGDMRGYTF. The whole variable domain, filled in from reference TRBV5-1 and TRBJ1-2, reads KAGVTQTPRYLIKTRGQQVTLSCSPISGHRSVSWYQQTPGQGLQFLFEYFSETQRNKGNFPGRFSGRQFSNSRSEMNVSTLELGDSALYLCASSLGDMRGYTFGSGTRLTVV.

J is TRBJ2-3 and V is TRBV6-1; 10 bases line up with TRBD2. The germline V gene has CDR1 MNHNS and CDR2 SASEGT. After removal of 3 bases from V and 5 bases from J, the junction contained 8 bases not matched to a gene. CDR3 length: 16 amino acids. The CDR3 loop is CASSERLAGAGDTQYF. CDR3 in DNA: TGTGCCAGCAGTGAGCGGCTAGCGGGGGCTGGAGATACGCAGTATTTT.

The chain recombines TRBV7-6 with TRBJ2-3; 11 nucleotides agree with TRBD2. This CDR3 spans 17 amino acids. Per the germline V gene, CDR1 is SGHVS and CDR2 is FNYEAQ. J was trimmed by 6 bases and V by 6 bases; bases with no gene match: 14. For the CDR3, the DNA is TGTGCCAGCAGTCAAACTACGTTAGCGGGAGGGCCCGATACGCAGTATTTT. Protein: CASSQTTLAGGPDTQYF.

This rearrangement joins TRBV30 to TRBJ2-7; D might be TRBD2 (6 bases). Per germline, CDR1 GTSNPN and CDR2 SVGIG (reference sequence). Deletions cut 1 base from V and 0 bases from J, with 13 bases between. The length of the CDR3 is 15 residues. The chain's CDR3 is CAWSAPLAYSYEQYF. In DNA form, the CDR3 reads TGTGCCTGGAGTGCTCCCCTAGCGTACTCCTACGAGCAGTACTTC.